The entry below describes one T cell receptor beta chain. The protocol was immunoSEQ multiplex PCR, while the TCRdb copy is restricted to in-frame clones and leaves out a portion. The data show more than 50,000 clones, with about 79% seen just once and around 20% held by the top ten. The sample originates from a study of T cell responses to AZD1222 COVID-19 vaccine. The CDR3 is made up of 16 amino acids. Trimming removed 3 bases from V and 4 bases from J, with 16 bases in between. The germline gives CDR1 LGHDT, CDR2 YNNKEL (reference sequence). The sample here was peripheral blood, taken on day 0 of AZD1222 vaccination. The receptor's source is an adult in good health. The chain recombines TRBV3-1 (or the pseudogene TRBV3-2) with TRBJ1-3, with D possibly being TRBD1 (6 bases). The CDR3 sequence: CASSHPQGIGGNTIYF. CDR3 DNA: TGTGCCAGCAGCCATCCACAGGGAATCGGCGGAAACACCATATATTTT.